What follows is one TCR beta chain and its context. The target antigen is unknown. The data were obtained in a study of cytomegalovirus exposure and HLA in healthy donors. Study-wide findings and caveats: CMV antigen specificity was confirmed in vitro for a few CMV-associated chains. High sensitivity and specificity were reportedly achieved when the classifier diagnosed cytomegalovirus status.

This CDR3 spans 15 amino acids. Germline-derived CDR1 and CDR2 are SGHTA and FQGTGA. Between the trimmed V and J ends, which lost 4 bases and 1 base, there was a span of 11 bases. Method: immunoSEQ multiplex PCR; TCRdb's copy keeps in-frame clones and lacks some. Among some 180,000 clones listed, about 89% were seen once. This chain links TRBV7-3 with TRBJ2-1, with D possibly TRBD2 on 5 matching bases. The material sequenced was PBMCs. The TCR originated in a man aged 25-45 years in good health and CMV-seropositive. For the CDR3, the DNA is TGTGCCAGCAGCTACGGGCCGGGGTCCTACAATGAGCAGTTCTTC. This encodes CASSYGPGSYNEQFF.